This TCR beta chain emerged from a study of T cell clonotyping in hematopoietic cell transplantation. Study-level results: Pathologically expanded recipient clonotypes increased progressively from day 30 to day 180 as diversity fell. Graft donor and pretransplant recipient Inverse Simpson Index values predicted broader posttransplant TCR diversity.

The germline CDR1 and CDR2 sequences are SQVTM and ANQGSEA. The length of the CDR3 is 12 residues. V was pared by 6 bases and J by 6 bases, with 15 bases between. The table came from immunoSEQ multiplex PCR; TCRdb's copy has only in-frame clones and leaves some out. The sample has more than 15,000 clones; 61% are singletons. A word on this clone: Its antigen is as yet unknown.

The sample consisted of PBMCs, taken 30 days after allogeneic stem cell transplant. The chain uses TRBV29-1 and TRBJ2-7; D is unresolved. This clonotype originated in a male patient aged 45 to 59 who had an allogeneic stem cell transplant from an unrelated donor, so T cells may come from the graft donor. Some clones in this sample may be carry-over from other donors' samples. The CDR3 reads CSVDTGLREQYF. In DNA, the CDR3 is TGCAGCGTCGATACGGGCCTTCGCGAGCAGTACTTC.